This T cell receptor (beta chain) was recorded in a study of T cells in Graves' hyperthyroidism and ophthalmopathy. Study observations and caveats: Expanded thyroid clonotypes (above 0.001) were mostly also found in blood. Onset of ophthalmopathy came a median approximately 6.8 months after the model predicted it.

Regarding this clonotype: What it recognizes is unknown.

Germline lookup yields CDR1 SEHNR and CDR2 FQNEAQ (reference sequence). The CDR3 totals 16 residues. V lost 2 bases and J 2 bases, leaving 12 bases between the germline ends. It was RNA transcripts that yielded the amplified TCR beta CDR3 regions. The primer set for the first-round RT-PCR of the TCR CDR3 was HTBI. TCRdb fed the multiplex PCR reads into MiXCR, producing one record per CDR3 protein. The data hold 250,000 to 400,000 distinct CDR3 sequences, with approximately 13% observed a single time. The chain combines TRBV7-9 with TRBJ1-4, with D hard to call. This sequence was found in a woman aged 35 to 49 with Graves' ophthalmopathy. Sequenced material: blood. As DNA, the CDR3 is TGTGCCAGCAGCTTAATGCCGACACGGACTAATGAAAAACTGTTTTTT. The encoded protein is CASSLMPTRTNEKLFF. Together with reference TRBV7-9 and TRBJ1-4, the CDR3 gives the full variable domain: DTGVSQNPRHKITKRGQNVTFRCDPISEHNRLYWYRQTLGQGPEFLTYFQNEAQLEKSRLLSDRFSAERPKGSFSTLEIQRTEQGDSAMYLCASSLMPTRTNEKLFFGSGTQLSVL.